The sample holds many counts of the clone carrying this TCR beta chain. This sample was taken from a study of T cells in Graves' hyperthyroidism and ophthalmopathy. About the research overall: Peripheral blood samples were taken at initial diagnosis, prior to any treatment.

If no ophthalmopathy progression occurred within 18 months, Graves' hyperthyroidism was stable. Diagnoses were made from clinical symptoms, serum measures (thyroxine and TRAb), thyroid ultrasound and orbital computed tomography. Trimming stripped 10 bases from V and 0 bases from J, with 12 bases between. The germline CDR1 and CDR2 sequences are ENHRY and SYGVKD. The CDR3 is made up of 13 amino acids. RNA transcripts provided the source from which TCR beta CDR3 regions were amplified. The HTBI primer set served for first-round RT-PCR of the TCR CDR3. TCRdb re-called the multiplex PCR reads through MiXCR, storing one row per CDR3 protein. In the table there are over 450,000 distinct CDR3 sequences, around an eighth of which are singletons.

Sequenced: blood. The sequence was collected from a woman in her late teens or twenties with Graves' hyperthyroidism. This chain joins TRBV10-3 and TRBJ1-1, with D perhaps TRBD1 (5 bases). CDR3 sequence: CATHGTMNTEAFF. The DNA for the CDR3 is TGTGCCACTCACGGGACGATGAACACTGAAGCTTTCTTT.